This T cell receptor beta chain came from a study of T cells in narcolepsy. This clone was seen a single time. Its antigen remains unknown. Germline trimming cut 5 bases from V and 5 bases from J; bases unmatched to any gene: 8. CDR1 and CDR2 from the germline V gene are MNHNS and SASEGT. The CDR3 loop spans 15 amino acids. Data came from immunoSEQ multiplex PCR; TCRdb stores just in-frame clones and leaves some out. Of approximately 30,000 clones listed, approximately 89% are singletons. Study results and limitations: Autoreactive HCRT-specific and TRIB2-specific clonotypes were marked in same-patient CSF-versus-blood CD4+ comparisons. Healthy controls reportedly lacked the autoreactive clonotypes serially found in patients' blood. Autoreactive clone sequences were missing from some blood memory CD4+ repertoires.

This TCR was sampled from a human donor with narcolepsy. Material for sequencing was CD45RA- memory CD4+ T cells from PBMCs. This chain connects TRBV6-1 to TRBJ1-5, with 8 nucleotides matching TRBD1. In DNA, the CDR3 is TGTGCCAGCAGTTCCACGTCGACAGGGGATCAGCCCCAGCATTTT. Translating it yields CASSSTSTGDQPQHF.